Listed here is a single T cell receptor beta chain. PCR involved 60 Vbeta and 13 Jbeta primers. Using immunoSEQ multiplex PCR, the repertoire was profiled, and TCRdb retains in-frame clones only, with some absent. The data contain around 130,000 clones, around 77% of them singletons. Healthy people donating bone marrow made up the donors. The record originates from a study of cytomegalovirus exposure and HLA in healthy donors. The germline gives CDR1 MGHRA, CDR2 YSYEKL. Trimming took 0 bases from V and 6 from J; bases not matched to a gene: 6. CDR3 length: 17 amino acids. The chain employs TRBV4-1 and TRBJ2-1, with TRBD2 matching over 12 bases. Material for sequencing was PBMCs. This TCR came from a man in his late teens or twenties in good health and CMV-seropositive. The DNA for the CDR3 is TGCGCCAGCAGCCAAGATCTTACTAGCGGGAGGCTCAATGAGCAGTTCTTC. This encodes CASSQDLTSGRLNEQFF.